The entry below gives a single T cell receptor (beta chain) sequence along with its context. The antigen is unknown. In germline, CDR1 is LGHNT, CDR2 FRNRAP. The CDR3 has 15 residues. V lost 6 bases, J lost 3 bases, and 7 bases stayed unmatched. 60 Vbeta and 13 Jbeta primers were used in PCR. In the study's own analysis: A later analysis tallied some 80 million unique TCR beta chains, about 11 million of them shared. Produced via immunoSEQ multiplex PCR; TCRdb's table is partial and in-frame only. The V and J calls and the clone size are those of that table, but D and trimming were determined from the DNA. The sample contains approximately 150,000 clones, 75% of which appear only once. The sample comes from a study of cytomegalovirus exposure and HLA in healthy donors. Study-wide results and caveats: In a later analysis, a missense DCLRE1C variant was linked to TCR beta V- and J-gene trimming.

The sequence came from a man in his forties in good health and CMV-seronegative. The rearrangement uses TRBV12-5 and TRBJ2-2; TRBD1 agrees at 7 bases. Sample: PBMCs. CDR3 region: CASGPGQDYTGELFF. CDR3 DNA: TGTGCTAGTGGACCCGGACAGGACTACACCGGGGAGCTGTTTTTT.